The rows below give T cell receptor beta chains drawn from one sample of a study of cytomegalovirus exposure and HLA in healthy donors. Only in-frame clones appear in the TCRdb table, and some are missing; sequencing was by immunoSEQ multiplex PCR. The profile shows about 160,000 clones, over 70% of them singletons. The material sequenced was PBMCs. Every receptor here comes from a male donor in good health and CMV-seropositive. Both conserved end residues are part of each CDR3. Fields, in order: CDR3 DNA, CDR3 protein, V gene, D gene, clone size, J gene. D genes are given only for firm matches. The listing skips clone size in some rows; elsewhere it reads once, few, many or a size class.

cdr3_nt: TGTGCCAGCAGCTCAGCACAGGGGACATTCACTGAAGCTTTCTTT
cdr3_aa: CASSSAQGTFTEAFF
v_call: TRBV7-8
d_call: TRBD1
clone_size: .
j_call: TRBJ1-1

cdr3_nt: TGTGCCAGCAGTTACGACAGGGGGGCGAACACTGAAGCTTTCTTT
cdr3_aa: CASSYDRGANTEAFF
v_call: TRBV6-6
d_call: TRBD1
clone_size: once
j_call: TRBJ1-1

cdr3_nt: TGCGCCAGCAGTGAAACAGGGGGCCTGTCGTACACTGAAGCTTTCTTT
cdr3_aa: CASSETGGLSYTEAFF
v_call: TRBV10-2
d_call: TRBD1
clone_size: .
j_call: TRBJ1-1

cdr3_nt: TGTGCCAGCAGCCAATCAGGGGAAGGGAAAAGGTCACCCCTCCACTTT
cdr3_aa: CASSQSGEGKRSPLHF
v_call: TRBV16
d_call: .
clone_size: .
j_call: TRBJ1-6

cdr3_nt: TGTGCCAGCAGTGGGGCAGGCGACCATTATAATTCACCCCTCCACTTT
cdr3_aa: CASSGAGDHYNSPLHF
v_call: TRBV2
d_call: .
clone_size: .
j_call: TRBJ1-6

cdr3_nt: TGTGCCAGCAGTGCCCACACCCAGCATTTT
cdr3_aa: CASSAHTQHF
v_call: TRBV25-1
d_call: .
clone_size: .
j_call: TRBJ1-5

cdr3_nt: TGTGCCAGCAGTTTAACCCCTACTAGCGGGGGGGGTCCCCCGTACTTC
cdr3_aa: CASSLTPTSGGGPPYF
v_call: TRBV27
d_call: TRBD2
clone_size: .
j_call: TRBJ2-5

cdr3_nt: TGCAGCGTTCACAGTGCCCAAGAGACCCAGTACTTC
cdr3_aa: CSVHSAQETQYF
v_call: TRBV29-1
d_call: .
clone_size: .
j_call: TRBJ2-5

cdr3_nt: TGCGCCAGCAGCTTTTGGCCGGGGGGGTACGAGCAGTACTTC
cdr3_aa: CASSFWPGGYEQYF
v_call: TRBV5-1
d_call: TRBD2
clone_size: .
j_call: TRBJ2-7

cdr3_nt: TGCAGCGTTGAAAGCCAGCGGGGGGGCGTTGAGCAGTTCTTC
cdr3_aa: CSVESQRGGVEQFF
v_call: TRBV29-1
d_call: TRBD2
clone_size: .
j_call: TRBJ2-1

cdr3_nt: TGTGCCAGCAGCCCTGACAGGGGCTGGCATTCACCCCTCCACTTT
cdr3_aa: CASSPDRGWHSPLHF
v_call: TRBV6-4
d_call: TRBD1
clone_size: .
j_call: TRBJ1-6

cdr3_nt: TGTGCCAGCAGCTTACCAGCGGGGGCGAACAATGAGCAGTTCTTC
cdr3_aa: CASSLPAGANNEQFF
v_call: TRBV7-9
d_call: TRBD2
clone_size: .
j_call: TRBJ2-1

cdr3_nt: TGTGCCAGCAGCATAGACACAGGGGGCCTCTACGAGCAGTACTTC
cdr3_aa: CASSIDTGGLYEQYF
v_call: TRBV7-3
d_call: TRBD1
clone_size: .
j_call: TRBJ2-7

cdr3_nt: TGTGCCTGGAGTACAGGACGGAGAAACTATGGCTACACCTTC
cdr3_aa: CAWSTGRRNYGYTF
v_call: TRBV30
d_call: .
clone_size: .
j_call: TRBJ1-2

cdr3_nt: TGTGCCAGCAGCGGGACTTACACTGAGGCTTTCTTT
cdr3_aa: CASSGTYTEAFF
v_call: TRBV9
d_call: .
clone_size: once
j_call: TRBJ1-1

cdr3_nt: TGTGCCAGCAGCCGCGGGGGGGGGCAAGGTCGCTCCTACAATGAGCAGTTCTTC
cdr3_aa: CASSRGGGQGRSYNEQFF
v_call: TRBV9
d_call: TRBD2
clone_size: .
j_call: TRBJ2-1

cdr3_nt: TGTGCCTGGGCTGGACAGAACTATGGCTACACCTTC
cdr3_aa: CAWAGQNYGYTF
v_call: TRBV30
d_call: .
clone_size: .
j_call: TRBJ1-2

cdr3_nt: TGTGCCACCAGCACCCGACGAGGGGGGGGTCGGGAAAAACTGTTTTTT
cdr3_aa: CATSTRRGGGREKLFF
v_call: TRBV15
d_call: .
clone_size: once
j_call: TRBJ1-4

cdr3_nt: TGTGCCAGCAGCCACAGGGGGCGCGCGGGGGAGAAGTATGGCTACACCTTC
cdr3_aa: CASSHRGRAGEKYGYTF
v_call: TRBV5-5
d_call: TRBD1
clone_size: few
j_call: TRBJ1-2

cdr3_nt: TGCAGCGGGGCGGGGAGATTGAACACTGAAGCTTTCTTT
cdr3_aa: CSGAGRLNTEAFF
v_call: TRBV29-1
d_call: .
clone_size: .
j_call: TRBJ1-1

cdr3_nt: TGTGCCAGCAGACAGGTTACATGGGACACTGAAGCTTTCTTT
cdr3_aa: CASRQVTWDTEAFF
v_call: TRBV6-1
d_call: .
clone_size: .
j_call: TRBJ1-1

cdr3_nt: TGTGCCAGCAGGTCGGGGGGTAGCTCCTACAATGAGCAGTTCTTC
cdr3_aa: CASRSGGSSYNEQFF
v_call: TRBV2
d_call: TRBD2
clone_size: once
j_call: TRBJ2-1

cdr3_nt: TGCGCCACCAGACAGGGCGGCAATCAGCCCCAGCATTTT
cdr3_aa: CATRQGGNQPQHF
v_call: TRBV10-2
d_call: TRBD1
clone_size: few
j_call: TRBJ1-5

cdr3_nt: TGCGCCAGCAGCCATTTAGCGGGGGGGGGATACAATGAGCAGTTCTTC
cdr3_aa: CASSHLAGGGYNEQFF
v_call: TRBV11-2
d_call: TRBD2
clone_size: few
j_call: TRBJ2-1